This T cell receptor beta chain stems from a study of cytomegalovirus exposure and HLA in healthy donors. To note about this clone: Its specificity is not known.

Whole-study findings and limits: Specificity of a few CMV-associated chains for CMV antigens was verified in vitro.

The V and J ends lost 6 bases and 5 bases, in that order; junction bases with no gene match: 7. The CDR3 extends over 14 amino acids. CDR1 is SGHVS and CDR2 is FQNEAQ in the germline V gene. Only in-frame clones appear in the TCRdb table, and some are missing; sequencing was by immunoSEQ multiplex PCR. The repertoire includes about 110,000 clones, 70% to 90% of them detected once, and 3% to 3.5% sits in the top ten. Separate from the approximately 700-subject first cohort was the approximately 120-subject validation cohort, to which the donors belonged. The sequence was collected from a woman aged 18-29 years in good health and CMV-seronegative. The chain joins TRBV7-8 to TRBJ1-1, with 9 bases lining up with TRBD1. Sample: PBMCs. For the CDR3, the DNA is TGTGCCAGCAGATCCGGGACAGGGCGGACTGAAGCTTTCTTT. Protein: CASRSGTGRTEAFF.